The next 32 T cell receptor beta chains were all read from a single sample in a study of blood T cell repertoires in COVID-19. Some clones are missing from TCRdb's copy, which holds only in-frame ones; the method was immunoSEQ multiplex PCR. The data show hundreds of thousands of clones, 87% seen once. Sequencing was carried out using peripheral blood. The receptors here all came from a woman aged 40 to 50 who had recovered from COVID-19.

The rearrangement joins TRBV7-3 to TRBJ2-2, with 7 nucleotides matching TRBD1. The CDR3 is 14 residues long. Germline V gene data show CDR1 as SGHTA and CDR2 as FQGTGA. Unmatched junction bases numbered 7, after V lost 5 bases and J lost 7 bases. The CDR3 DNA reads as TGTGCCAGCAGCATACAGGGGATCGGCGGGGAGCTGTTTTTT. Residues: CASSIQGIGGELFF.

This clone was recorded a few times. This chain joins TRBV10-3 and TRBJ2-2; maybe TRBD2 (5 bases). Germline V gene data show CDR1 as ENHRY and CDR2 as SYGVKD. V lost 6 bases and J lost 3, with 14 bases in between. The CDR3 covers 15 residues. The CDR3 protein is CAISAGLRDTGELFF. The DNA for the CDR3 is TGTGCCATCAGCGCCGGACTGCGGGACACCGGGGAGCTGTTTTTT.

CDR3 amino acids: CASSVTGGYDTGELFF. Here the CDR3 DNA reads TGCGCCAGCAGCGTTACAGGGGGCTACGACACCGGGGAGCTGTTTTTT. The V and J genes are TRBV5-1 and TRBJ2-2; 9 bases match TRBD1. The junction had 7 bases not matched to a gene; V was cut back by 4 bases and J by 3 bases. Germline assignment: CDR1 SGHRS and CDR2 YFSETQ. CDR3 size: 16 residues.

The genes are TRBV11-2 and TRBJ2-3, with TRBD2 matching 9 bases. The junction had 9 bases not matched to a gene; V was cut back by 5 bases and J by 6 bases. Germline values: CDR1 SGHAT, CDR2 FQNNGV. The CDR3 has 15 amino acids. Here the CDR3 DNA reads TGTGCCAGCAGCCCGGTAGCGGGGGCCCCCGATACGCAGTATTTT. Amino acids: CASSPVAGAPDTQYF.

The CDR3 DNA reads as TGCGCCAGCAGCTTGAGCACCGCGAACACTGAAGCTTTCTTT. Translating gives CASSLSTANTEAFF. The chain recombines TRBV5-1 with TRBJ1-1; D not certain. This CDR3 comprises 14 residues. Trimming left V 1 base short and J 1 base short, with 8 bases between. Germline V gene data show CDR1 as SGHRS and CDR2 as YFSETQ.

CDR3 region: CASSYSGTGVGYTF. In nucleotides, the CDR3 is TGTGCCAGCAGTTACTCGGGCACAGGGGTCGGCTACACCTTC. The chain couples TRBV6-2 or TRBV6-3 to TRBJ1-2; TRBD1 matches 7 bases. From germline, CDR1 is MNHEY and CDR2 SVGEGT. Trimming took 0 bases from V and 8 from J; bases not matched to a gene: 6. This CDR3 contains 14 residues.

Written as DNA, the CDR3 is TGTGCCAGCAGCTTAGGGGACAGGGGTATGGGTGGCTACACCTTC. As protein: CASSLGDRGMGGYTF. The V and J genes are TRBV7-2 and TRBJ1-2; 10 bases are shared with TRBD1. The germline V gene encodes CDR1 SGHTA and CDR2 FQGNSA. The CDR3 has 15 amino acids. The junction had 6 bases not matched to a gene; V was cut back by 1 base and J by 7 bases.

The rearrangement joins TRBV2 to TRBJ2-7, with D perhaps TRBD1 (5 bases). V was trimmed by 2 bases and J by 3 bases, leaving 5 bases between them. Germline CDR1 and CDR2: SNHLY and FYNNEI. The CDR3 consists of 12 residues. CDR3 nucleotide sequence: TGTGCCAGCAGTGAACAGGGCTACGAGCAGTACTTC. Its protein is CASSEQGYEQYF.

In this sample, this clone turned up once. The chain carries TRBV5-1 and TRBJ1-4; 8 nucleotides match TRBD1. The J segment lost 0 bases and the V segment lost 4 bases, leaving 8 bases of the junction unmatched. Per germline, CDR1 SGHRS and CDR2 YFSETQ. The CDR3 extends over 17 amino acids. CDR3 DNA: TGCGCCAGCAGCGTAACCGGGACAGGCCCAACTAATGAAAAACTGTTTTTT. Its protein is CASSVTGTGPTNEKLFF.

This clone was found once. The J gene is TRBJ2-2, the V gene TRBV9; D not certain. Trimming took off 0 bases at V and 5 bases at J, with 8 bases between the two ends. The germline V gene has CDR1 SGDLS and CDR2 YYNGEE. The length of the CDR3 is 14 residues. DNA of the CDR3: TGTGCCAGCAGCGTAGGGCCCGGGACCGGGGAGCTGTTTTTT. Protein product: CASSVGPGTGELFF.

This rearrangement joins TRBV6-5 to TRBJ1-4; unclear D gene. V lost 4 bases to trimming and J lost 3 bases, with 12 bases between them. The CDR3 consists of 15 residues. CDR1 and CDR2 (germline): MNHEY, SVGAGI. The DNA of the CDR3 is TGTGCCAGCAGTTGGGAGCGGGCGGCTAATGAAAAACTGTTTTTT. The encoded protein is CASSWERAANEKLFF.

The chain carries TRBV5-4 and TRBJ2-3; TRBD1 might be the D (6 bases). The CDR3 has 14 amino acids. Germline CDR1 SGHNT, CDR2 YYREEE (reference sequence). V was trimmed by 4 bases and J by 4 bases, leaving 13 bases between them. CDR3 loop: CASSNPQGSDTQYF. Here the CDR3 DNA reads TGTGCCAGCAGCAATCCACAGGGATCAGATACGCAGTATTTT.

In DNA, the CDR3 is TGCGCCAGCAGCTTGGAAGCGAACTACGAGCAGTACTTC. It codes for CASSLEANYEQYF. The chain recombines TRBV5-1 with TRBJ2-7; D remains unclear. The V end lost 0 bases, the J end lost 3 bases, and 7 bases lay between the germline ends. Germline CDR1 is SGHRS and CDR2 is YFSETQ. This CDR3 spans 13 amino acids.

In its sample, this clone was seen a few times. The chain employs TRBV29-1 and TRBJ2-7, with 8 bases matching TRBD1. V lost 0 bases, J lost 9 bases, and 10 bases stayed unmatched. Per the germline V gene, CDR1 is SQVTM and CDR2 is ANQGSEA. This CDR3 is built from 14 residues. The CDR3 sequence is CSVEDGPSGGGQYF. Written as DNA, the CDR3 is TGCAGCGTTGAAGATGGTCCCTCAGGGGGCGGGCAGTACTTC.

The V gene is TRBV6-5, the J gene TRBJ1-1; 8 bases fit TRBD1. CDR1 MNHEY and CDR2 SVGAGI come from the germline V gene. Unmatched junction bases numbered 7, after V lost 4 bases and J lost 0 bases. The CDR3 contains 16 residues. The DNA of the CDR3 is TGTGCCAGCAGTTCGGGACAGGAAGGGATGAACACTGAAGCTTTCTTT. Translation gives CASSSGQEGMNTEAFF.

This chain's CDR3 is CASRTGGSSYNEQFF. CDR3 in DNA: TGCGCCAGCAGGACGGGGGGGAGCTCCTACAATGAGCAGTTCTTC. This rearrangement joins TRBV5-1 to TRBJ2-1; 8 bases match TRBD2. The CDR3 contains 15 residues. With V trimmed by 5 bases and J by 0 bases, 4 bases remained unmatched. Germline V gene sequence: CDR1 SGHRS, CDR2 YFSETQ.

The chain carries TRBV30 and TRBJ1-2; the D gene is possibly TRBD1 (6 bases). Trimming took off 3 bases at V and 4 bases at J, with 15 bases between the two ends. This CDR3 contains 14 residues. The germline V gene has CDR1 GTSNPN and CDR2 SVGIG (reference sequence). This chain's CDR3 is CAWRPAGVSYGYTF. The CDR3 DNA reads TGTGCCTGGAGGCCCGCAGGGGTTAGCTATGGCTACACCTTC.

The rearrangement uses TRBV6-5 and TRBJ2-7; 10 positions agree with TRBD1. Germline V gene data show CDR1 as MNHEY and CDR2 as SVGAGI. The CDR3 is 13 residues long. The ends lost 7 bases at V and 3 bases at J; junction bases unmatched: 3. CDR3 DNA sequence: TGTGCCAGCAACGGACAGGGGGACTACGAGCAGTACTTC. Its translation: CASNGQGDYEQYF.

The rearrangement joins TRBV6-5 to TRBJ1-2; 9 nucleotides match TRBD1. The V gene end was trimmed by 6 bases and the J gene end by 8 bases; junction bases not matched to a gene: 10. The germline V gene encodes CDR1 MNHEY and CDR2 SVGAGI. This CDR3 comprises 14 residues. The CDR3 protein is CASRAPDRGGGYTF. In nucleotides, the CDR3 is TGTGCCAGCAGGGCGCCGGACAGGGGAGGGGGCTACACCTTC.

The chain has TRBV29-1 and TRBJ1-4; tentatively, D is TRBD1 (5 bases). This CDR3 spans 13 amino acids. V lost 7 bases and J lost 7, with 16 bases in between. Germline assignment: CDR1 SQVTM and CDR2 ANQGSEA. The CDR3 loop reads CSGLWGMGEKLFF. Here the CDR3 DNA reads TGCAGCGGCCTCTGGGGCATGGGTGAAAAACTGTTTTTT.

The gene calls are TRBV6-5 and TRBJ2-7, with TRBD1 matching 9 bases. After removal of 0 bases from V and 1 base from J, the junction contained 4 bases not matched to a gene. The CDR3 extends over 16 amino acids. Per the germline V gene, CDR1 is MNHEY and CDR2 is SVGAGI. CDR3 in DNA: TGTGCCAGCAGTTACTCGGCCGGGACAGGGTCCTACGAGCAGTACTTC. It specifies CASSYSAGTGSYEQYF.

V gene TRBV7-9 combines with J gene TRBJ1-1; D perhaps matches TRBD1 (5 bases). V was cut by 1 base and J by 8 bases, with 11 bases left in between. The CDR3 has 13 amino acids. Germline loops: CDR1 SEHNR, CDR2 FQNEAQ (reference sequence). CDR3 nucleotide sequence: TGTGCCAGCAGCTTAGGGGGCGGATCGGAAGCTTTCTTT. Encoded protein: CASSLGGGSEAFF.

The V gene is TRBV18, the J gene TRBJ1-5; tentative D call: TRBD1 (6 bases). V was shortened by 2 bases and J by 5 bases, with 13 bases between the two germline ends. CDR1 and CDR2 (germline): KGHSH, LQKENI. The CDR3 runs to 15 residues. In nucleotides, the CDR3 is TGTGCCAGCTCACCAAGCACAGGGAGCCATCAGCCCCAGCATTTT. Translation gives CASSPSTGSHQPQHF.

The sample holds a few counts of this clone. CDR3 nucleotides: TGTGCCAGCAGTTCCGGGACAGGGCCCTATGGCTACACCTTC. Translated: CASSSGTGPYGYTF. V and J are TRBV2 and TRBJ1-2; 9 nucleotides match TRBD1. This CDR3 spans 14 amino acids. Germline trimming cut 5 bases from V and 4 bases from J; bases unmatched to any gene: 5. The germline V gene encodes CDR1 SNHLY and CDR2 FYNNEI.

CDR3: CASSFAGLNEQFF. For the CDR3, the DNA is TGTGCCAGCAGCTTTGCCGGGTTAAATGAGCAGTTCTTC. The chain couples TRBV7-7 to TRBJ2-1; D remains unclear. The CDR3 has 13 residues. Germline V CDR1 and CDR2: SSHAT, FNYEAQ (reference sequence). The germline V and J ends were trimmed by 3 bases and 7 bases, with 10 bases remaining between them.

The genes are TRBV5-5 and TRBJ2-2; D possibly corresponds to TRBD1 (7 bases). The CDR3 spans 15 residues. V lost 6 bases, J lost 8 bases, and 20 bases lay in between. Germline V lookup: CDR1 SGHKS, CDR2 YYEKEE (reference sequence). The DNA for the CDR3 is TGTGCCAGCACCGGGGGCCCGACAGGGCAGGGGGAGCTGTTTTTT. Translated, it gives CASTGGPTGQGELFF.

V is TRBV10-2 and J is TRBJ2-7; D gene uncertain. Germline V CDR1 and CDR2: WSHSY, SAAADI. V was trimmed by 0 bases and J by 7 bases, leaving 7 bases between them. This CDR3 region has 12 residues. This CDR3 reads CASSESTQEQYF. The CDR3 coding sequence is TGCGCCAGCAGTGAGTCGACTCAGGAGCAGTACTTC.

This clone was seen a single time. The CDR3 reads CASSLTGLMIHF. DNA for the CDR3: TGTGCCAGCAGTTTGACAGGGTTAATGATCCACTTT. The genes are TRBV28 and TRBJ1-6, with TRBD1 matching over 7 bases. The CDR3 is made up of 12 amino acids. Germline V gives CDR1 MDHEN, CDR2 SYDVKM. The V and J ends lost 3 bases and 17 bases, in that order; junction bases with no gene match: 7.

The chain uses TRBV18 and TRBJ2-3; D perhaps matches TRBD2 (5 bases). This CDR3 is built from 13 residues. V lost 3 bases, J lost 7 bases, and 11 bases lay in between. Germline-derived CDR1 and CDR2 are KGHSH and LQKENI. The DNA of the CDR3 is TGTGCCAGCTCACCGGGAGAGTTAAATACGCAGTATTTT. It is translated as CASSPGELNTQYF.

Turning to this clone: This same CDR3 is encoded by further DNA sequences in the sample. J is TRBJ1-1 and V is TRBV7-3, with 11 bases aligning to TRBD1. The J segment lost 4 bases and the V segment lost 4 bases, leaving 2 bases of the junction unmatched. The CDR3 is 14 amino acids. Germline V lookup: CDR1 SGHTA, CDR2 FQGTGA. CDR3 DNA sequence: TGTGCCAGCAGCTCCGGGACAGGGGGCACTGAAGCTTTCTTT. It translates to CASSSGTGGTEAFF.

This chain links TRBV10-3 with TRBJ2-2, with 9 bases fitting TRBD1. The CDR3 contains 14 residues. With 10 bases clipped from V and 8 bases from J, the junction kept 11 bases outside the gene matches. CDR1 ENHRY and CDR2 SYGVKD come from the germline V gene. CDR3: CATNHGQGMGELFF. The CDR3 bases are TGTGCCACCAACCACGGACAGGGGATGGGGGAGCTGTTTTTT.

The chain combines TRBV14 with TRBJ2-7, with 9 bases fitting TRBD2. The CDR3 is made up of 14 amino acids. Germline V gene sequence: CDR1 SGHDN, CDR2 FVKESK. The V segment lost 6 bases and the J segment 0 bases; nucleotides outside the gene matches: 3. The CDR3 region is CASSNSGGSYEQYF. CDR3 DNA sequence: TGTGCCAGCAGTAATAGCGGGGGCTCCTACGAGCAGTACTTC.